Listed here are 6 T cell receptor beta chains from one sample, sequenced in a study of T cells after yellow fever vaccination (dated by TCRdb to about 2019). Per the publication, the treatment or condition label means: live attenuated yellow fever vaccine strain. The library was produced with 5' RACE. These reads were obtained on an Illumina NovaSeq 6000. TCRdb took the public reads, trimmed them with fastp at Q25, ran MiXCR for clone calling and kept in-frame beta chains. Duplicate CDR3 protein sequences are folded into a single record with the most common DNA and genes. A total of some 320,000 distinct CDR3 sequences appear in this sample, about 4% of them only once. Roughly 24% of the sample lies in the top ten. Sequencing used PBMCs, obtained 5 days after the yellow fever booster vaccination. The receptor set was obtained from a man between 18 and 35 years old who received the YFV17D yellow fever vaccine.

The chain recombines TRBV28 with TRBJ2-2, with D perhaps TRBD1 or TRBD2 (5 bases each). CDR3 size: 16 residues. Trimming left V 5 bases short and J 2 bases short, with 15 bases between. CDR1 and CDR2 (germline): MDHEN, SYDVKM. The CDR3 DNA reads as TGTGCCAGCAGTCGGGACCGAACCTTTAACACCGGGGAGCTGTTTTTT. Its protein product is CASSRDRTFNTGELFF.

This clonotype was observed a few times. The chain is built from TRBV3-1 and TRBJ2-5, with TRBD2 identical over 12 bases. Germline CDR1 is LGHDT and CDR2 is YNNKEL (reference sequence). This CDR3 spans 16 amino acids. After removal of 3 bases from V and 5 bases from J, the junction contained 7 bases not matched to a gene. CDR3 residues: CASSHLAGGRRETQYF. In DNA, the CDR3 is TGTGCCAGCAGCCACCTAGCGGGGGGGCGTCGGGAGACCCAGTACTTC.

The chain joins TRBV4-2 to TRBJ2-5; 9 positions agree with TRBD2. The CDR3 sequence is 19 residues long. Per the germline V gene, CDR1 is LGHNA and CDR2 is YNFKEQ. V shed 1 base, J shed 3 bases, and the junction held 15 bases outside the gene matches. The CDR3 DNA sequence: TGTGCCAGCAGCCAAGGGCATAGCGGGGGTTCTCTCCTCGAAGAGACCCAGTACTTC. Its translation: CASSQGHSGGSLLEETQYF.

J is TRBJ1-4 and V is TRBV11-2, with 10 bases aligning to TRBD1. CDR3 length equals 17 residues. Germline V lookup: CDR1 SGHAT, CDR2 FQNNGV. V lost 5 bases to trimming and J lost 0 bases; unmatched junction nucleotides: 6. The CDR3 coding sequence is TGTGCCAGCAGCCAGACAGGGGGCAGGTCAACTAATGAAAAACTGTTTTTT. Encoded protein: CASSQTGGRSTNEKLFF.

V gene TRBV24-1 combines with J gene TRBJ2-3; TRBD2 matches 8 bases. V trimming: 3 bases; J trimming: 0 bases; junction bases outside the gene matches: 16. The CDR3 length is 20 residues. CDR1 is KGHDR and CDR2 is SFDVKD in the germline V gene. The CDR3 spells CATSDPHYQRGRASTDTQYF. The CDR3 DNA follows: TGTGCCACCAGTGATCCCCACTACCAGCGGGGGCGGGCGAGCACAGATACGCAGTATTTT.

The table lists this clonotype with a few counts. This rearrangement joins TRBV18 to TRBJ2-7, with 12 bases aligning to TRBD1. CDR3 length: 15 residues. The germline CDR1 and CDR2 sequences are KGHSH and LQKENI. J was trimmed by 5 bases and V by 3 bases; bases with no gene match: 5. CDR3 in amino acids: CASSPPGTGGHEQYF. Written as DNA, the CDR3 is TGTGCCAGCTCACCCCCCGGGACAGGGGGCCACGAGCAGTACTTC.